The sequence of this T cell receptor beta chain was determined in a study of PD-1 blockade in classical Hodgkin lymphoma. General study findings and limits: CD8+ TCR diversity did not rise significantly by C4D1, unlike CD4+. Reports described newly diagnosed patients as having lower baseline TCR diversity than healthy donors. Why repertoires differed is undefined; disease activity or prior therapy possibly contributed.

Some clones are missing from TCRdb's copy, which holds only in-frame ones; the method was immunoSEQ multiplex PCR. The sample consists of 23,000 or so clones, about 72% of them appearing once. Time point given: cycle 4 day 1 (C4D1), after 6 weeks of nivolumab. There was relapse after autologous stem cell transplantation in every patient, and there was variation in brentuximab vedotin exposure. About this clone: What it binds is unknown.

In germline, CDR1 is MNHEY, CDR2 SVGAGI. This CDR3 contains 13 residues. Deletions cut 6 bases from V and 3 bases from J, with 9 bases between. The chain links TRBV6-5 to TRBJ1-3; no clear D. This receptor was obtained from a human donor with classical Hodgkin lymphoma. The source material was peripheral blood mononuclear cells (PBMCs), sampled before the fourth cycle of nivolumab. The DNA for the CDR3 is TGTGCCAGCAGCTTCCTCGGTGGAAACACCATATATTTT. It translates to CASSFLGGNTIYF.